One sample yielded the 15 T cell receptor beta chains listed below, sequenced in a study of sequential checkpoint blockade in melanoma. TCRdb's copy holds only in-frame clones and misses some; the assay was immunoSEQ multiplex PCR. The sample yields about 22,000 clones, roughly 80% seen once. Treatment in this sample: randomized to nivolumab then ipilimumab (arm A) or the reverse (arm B). Sequences were derived from CD8+ T cells sorted from blood (inferred from file names), sampled from a patient given nivolumab and ipilimumab in sequence. The receptors come from a human donor with melanoma.

This clone has just a few counts. The chain carries TRBV7-2 and TRBJ1-5; the match to TRBD1 covers 7 bases. The CDR3 runs to 16 residues. The ends lost 5 bases at V and 0 bases at J; junction bases unmatched: 7. Germline CDR1 is SGHTA and CDR2 is FQGNSA. CDR3 residues: CASSSGQEISNQPQHF. CDR3 in DNA: TGTGCCAGCAGCAGTGGACAGGAGATTAGCAATCAGCCCCAGCATTTT. Full variable domain (missing parts from reference TRBV7-2 and TRBJ1-5): GAGVSQSPSNKVTEKGKDVELRCDPISGHTALYWYRQSLGQGLEFLIYFQGNSAPDKSGLPSDRFSAERTGGSVSTLTIQRTQQEDSAVYLCASSSGQEISNQPQHFGDGTRLSIL.

V usage is TRBV27 and J usage is TRBJ2-7, with TRBD1 matching over 11 bases. CDR3 length: 15 residues. CDR1 is MNHEY, CDR2 SMNVEV, per germline (reference sequence). Trimming removed 5 bases from V and 6 bases from J; junction bases left unmatched: 9. The CDR3 sequence: CASSPPGQGAVEQYF. Here the CDR3 DNA reads TGTGCCAGCAGTCCGCCCGGACAGGGGGCGGTCGAGCAGTACTTC.

This chain uses TRBV7-6 with TRBJ2-2, with D unclear. V lost 6 bases and J 5 bases, leaving 4 bases between the germline ends. Per the germline V gene, CDR1 is SGHVS and CDR2 is FNYEAQ. The CDR3 length is 11 residues. The CDR3 DNA is TGTGCCAGCAGACTAACCGGGGAGCTGTTTTTT. Translating it yields CASRLTGELFF.

This rearrangement joins TRBV28 to TRBJ2-5, with 11 bases that match TRBD1. The DNA matches TRBJ2-7 better at its end, which makes the J call doubtful. CDR1 is MDHEN and CDR2 is SYDVKM in the germline V gene. The CDR3 has 15 amino acids. CDR3 in amino acids: CASSPPGTGGYEQYF. CDR3 in DNA: TGTGCCAGCAGTCCCCCCGGGACAGGGGGCTACGAGCAGTACTTC.

This chain joins TRBV2 and TRBJ2-7, with 10 bases matching TRBD1. CDR3 size: 13 residues. CDR1 is SNHLY, CDR2 FYNNEI, per germline. The junction had 1 base not matched to a gene; V was cut back by 4 bases and J by 4 bases. The CDR3 DNA sequence: TGTGCCAGCAGTGCGGACAGGGGGTACGAGCAGTACTTC. This codes for CASSADRGYEQYF.

The rearrangement joins TRBV9 to TRBJ2-1; no reliable D call. Trimming removed 3 bases at V and 5 bases at J, with 3 bases between. Germline CDR1 and CDR2: SGDLS and YYNGEE. The CDR3 runs 11 residues. Written as DNA, the CDR3 is TGTGCCAGCAGCGCTCACAATGAGCAGTTCTTC. It specifies CASSAHNEQFF.

J is TRBJ2-5 and V is TRBV7-9; weak D call: TRBD2 (5 bases). The CDR3 runs to 15 residues. Germline CDR1 reads SEHNR; CDR2 reads FQNEAQ (reference sequence). The germline V and J ends were trimmed by 3 bases and 3 bases, with 14 bases remaining between them. CDR3 loop: CASSFGSAVKETQYF. CDR3 DNA: TGTGCCAGCAGCTTTGGTTCAGCGGTCAAAGAGACCCAGTACTTC. The full variable domain, in which reference TRBV7-9 and TRBJ2-5 provide the parts outside the CDR3, is DTGVSQNPRHKITKRGQNVTFRCDPISEHNRLYWYRQTLGQGPEFLTYFQNEAQLEKSRLLSDRFSAERPKGSFSTLEIQRTEQGDSAMYLCASSFGSAVKETQYFGPGTRLLVL.

The chain has TRBV5-1 and TRBJ2-7; 8 nucleotides line up with TRBD1. Germline lookup yields CDR1 SGHRS and CDR2 YFSETQ. The CDR3 contains 14 residues. The J segment lost 2 bases and the V segment lost 4 bases, leaving 5 bases of the junction unmatched. The CDR3 DNA reads as TGCGCCAGCAGCCTGCGGACAGGGACCTACGAGCAGTACTTC. Protein: CASSLRTGTYEQYF.

The gene calls are TRBV7-8 and TRBJ2-5, with D possibly matching TRBD1 (5 bases). CDR3 length: 14 amino acids. Trimming removed 2 bases from V and 2 bases from J, with 9 bases in between. Germline CDR1 is SGHVS and CDR2 is FQNEAQ. The CDR3 reads CASSLLYRQETQYF. The CDR3 nucleotides read TGTGCCAGCAGCTTACTTTACAGGCAAGAGACCCAGTACTTC.

The J gene is TRBJ2-3, the V gene TRBV5-6; 9 bases match TRBD2. The V gene end was trimmed by 1 base and the J gene end by 2 bases; junction bases not matched to a gene: 5. CDR1 is SGHDT and CDR2 is YYEEEE in the germline V gene. CDR3 size: 16 residues. The CDR3 DNA reads as TGTGCCAGCAGCTTGATGAGCGGGGGGAACACAGATACGCAGTATTTT. Its translation is CASSLMSGGNTDTQYF.

V gene TRBV7-9 combines with J gene TRBJ2-7, with TRBD1 as a possible D gene (5 bases). Germline-derived CDR1 and CDR2 are SEHNR and FQNEAQ (reference sequence). The length of the CDR3 is 12 residues. Trimming took 4 bases from V and 3 from J, leaving 7 bases between them. Here the CDR3 DNA reads TGTGCCAGCAGCTGGGGCTACTACGAGCAGTACTTC. Its protein is CASSWGYYEQYF.

This clone has a single count. The rearrangement links TRBV6-5 to TRBJ1-4; 8 bases are shared with TRBD1. CDR3 size: 15 residues. The V gene's germline CDR1 is MNHEY and CDR2 SVGAGI. V lost 3 bases to trimming and J lost 8 bases; unmatched junction nucleotides: 8. The CDR3 sequence is CASSYIRQGPEKLFF. CDR3 sequence (DNA): TGTGCCAGCAGTTATATCCGACAGGGGCCAGAAAAACTGTTTTTT.

The chain couples TRBV19 to TRBJ1-2, with D unclear. Germline V gives CDR1 LNHDA, CDR2 SQIVND (reference sequence). V lost 4 bases to trimming and J lost 4 bases, with 10 bases between them. The CDR3 length is 13 residues. The CDR3 bases are TGTGCCAGTAGTAAAGAGGGCATCTATGGCTACACCTTC. Protein: CASSKEGIYGYTF.

The V call is TRBV5-1, the J call TRBJ2-7; the match to TRBD2 covers 9 bases. After removal of 2 bases from V and 6 bases from J, the junction contained 6 bases not matched to a gene. Germline assignment: CDR1 SGHRS and CDR2 YFSETQ. This CDR3 comprises 14 residues. CDR3 nucleotides: TGCGCCAGCAGCTTACACGGACTAGCGCGCGAGCAGTACTTC. Encoded protein: CASSLHGLAREQYF.

This rearrangement joins TRBV27 to TRBJ2-1; tentatively, D is TRBD2 (5 bases). The CDR3 runs 15 residues. Per the germline V gene, CDR1 is MNHEY and CDR2 is SMNVEV (reference sequence). V dropped 6 bases and J dropped 9 bases, with 21 bases sitting between them. The CDR3 nucleotides read TGTGCCAGCAGCTACTCCTTCGGGGTAACGGGTGAGCAGTTCTTC. This sequence encodes CASSYSFGVTGEQFF.